This TCR beta chain derives from a study of T cell responses to AZD1222 COVID-19 vaccine. Study summary: The study pooled second doses at about 4 or about 12 weeks. Study-level findings and limits: Close to half of all spike-specific TCRs reportedly target regions of the variants that are unmutated. With dominance at 160-218 and 743-854, vaccine-associated CD4 TCRs spanned spike. It should be noted that donors were predominantly white British and more often female, and clonal diversity was possibly underestimated.

Turning to this clone: Antigen: not known.

The data were produced by immunoSEQ multiplex PCR, yet TCRdb's version contains in-frame clones alone and is incomplete. The table lists about 140,000 clones, just under 95% of them singletons. V lost 2 bases, J lost 4 bases, and 5 bases stayed unmatched. The CDR3 spans 15 residues. Germline CDR1 reads SGHDT; CDR2 reads YYEEEE. This specimen consisted of peripheral blood, obtained on day 0 of AZD1222 vaccination. J is TRBJ2-5 and V is TRBV5-6, with TRBD1 matching over 10 bases. The TCR originated in an adult in good health. CDR3 protein: CASSFGTGELETQYF. Written as DNA, the CDR3 is TGTGCCAGCAGCTTCGGGACAGGGGAACTAGAGACCCAGTACTTC.